Reported below is one TCR beta chain. Antigen unknown. The data belong to a study of T cells in Graves' hyperthyroidism and ophthalmopathy. Turning to the study itself: Staff took peripheral blood when the initial diagnosis was made, before any treatment began. Study-level findings and limits: Ophthalmopathy was model-predicted a median around seven months pre-onset. Blood held most thyroid clonotypes expanded above 0.001 frequency.

The CDR3 regions of TCR beta were amplified from RNA transcripts. HTBI primers were used for first-round RT-PCR of the TCR CDR3. TCRdb processed the multiplex PCR reads anew with MiXCR; each CDR3 protein has one entry. Of roughly 700,000 distinct CDR3 sequences in the sample, around 16% were seen once. The CDR3 totals 13 residues. Looked up from germline, CDR1 is MDHEN and CDR2 is SYDVKM. Trimming at V came to 8 bases and at J to 7 bases, leaving 5 bases not matched to a gene. The receptor was derived from a man aged 50 to 60 with Graves' hyperthyroidism. The sequenced sample was blood. This chain connects TRBV28 to TRBJ1-6, with 7 bases identical to TRBD1. CDR3 loop: CASEGAGNSPLHF. Written as DNA, the CDR3 is TGTGCCAGCGAGGGGGCGGGGAATTCACCCCTCCACTTT.